This note documents a single T cell receptor (beta chain) sequence. What it recognizes is unknown. Trimming removed 5 bases at V and 4 bases at J, with 20 bases between. The CDR3 consists of 16 residues. The germline V gene has CDR1 MNHEY and CDR2 SMNVEV (reference sequence). Produced via immunoSEQ multiplex PCR; TCRdb's table is partial and in-frame only. The sample contains 150,000 to 200,000 clones, 94% of which appear only once. The sample is drawn from a study of T cell responses to AZD1222 COVID-19 vaccine. Findings and caveats of the study: The donor group comprised mostly white British people and more females; the analysis possibly underestimated clonal diversity. Only after the peak T cell response were repertoires sampled. Nearly half of spike-specific TCRs reportedly target unmutated variant regions. Spike was spanned by vaccine-associated CD4 TCRs, which were dominant at 160-218 and 743-854.

The chain employs TRBV27 and TRBJ1-2; D gene uncertain. This sample comprised peripheral blood, obtained on day 0 of AZD1222 vaccination. The origin of this receptor is an adult in good health. DNA of the CDR3: TGTGCCAGCAGTGCAACACAGATTCCGAGAGCCTATGGCTACACCTTC. Translation gives CASSATQIPRAYGYTF.